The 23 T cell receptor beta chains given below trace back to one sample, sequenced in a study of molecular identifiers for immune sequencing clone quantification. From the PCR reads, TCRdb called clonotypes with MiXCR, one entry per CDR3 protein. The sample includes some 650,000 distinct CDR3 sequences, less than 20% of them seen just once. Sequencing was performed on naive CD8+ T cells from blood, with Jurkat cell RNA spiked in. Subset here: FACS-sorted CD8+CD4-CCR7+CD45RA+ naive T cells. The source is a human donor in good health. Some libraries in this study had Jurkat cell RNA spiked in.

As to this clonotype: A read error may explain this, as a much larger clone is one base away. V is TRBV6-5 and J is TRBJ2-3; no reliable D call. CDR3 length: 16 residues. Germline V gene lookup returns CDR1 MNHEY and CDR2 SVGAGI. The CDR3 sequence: CVSSYGSGGPTDTQYF. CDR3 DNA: TGTGTCAGCAGTTACGGAAGTGGCGGCCCCACAGATACGCAGTATTTT.

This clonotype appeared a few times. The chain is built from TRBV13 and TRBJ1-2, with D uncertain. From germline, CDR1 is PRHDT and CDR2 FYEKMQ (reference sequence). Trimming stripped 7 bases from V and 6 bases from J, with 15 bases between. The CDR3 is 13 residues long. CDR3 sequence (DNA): TGTGCCAGCAACATGGAGGGAAAGCATGGCTACACCTTC. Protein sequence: CASNMEGKHGYTF.

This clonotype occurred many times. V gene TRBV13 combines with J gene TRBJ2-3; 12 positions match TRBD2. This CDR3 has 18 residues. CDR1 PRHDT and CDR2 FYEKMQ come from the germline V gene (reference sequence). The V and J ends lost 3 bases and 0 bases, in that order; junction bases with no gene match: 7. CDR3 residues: CASSFSLAGGTSTDTQYF. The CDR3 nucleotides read TGTGCCAGCAGCTTCTCGCTAGCGGGGGGGACTAGCACAGATACGCAGTATTTT.

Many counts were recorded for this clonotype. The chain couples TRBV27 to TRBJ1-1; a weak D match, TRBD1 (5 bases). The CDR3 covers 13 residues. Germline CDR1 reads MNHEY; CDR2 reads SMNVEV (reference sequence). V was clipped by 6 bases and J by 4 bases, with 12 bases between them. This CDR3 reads CASSLQESTEAFF. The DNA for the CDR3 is TGTGCCAGCAGCCTACAGGAATCCACTGAAGCTTTCTTT.

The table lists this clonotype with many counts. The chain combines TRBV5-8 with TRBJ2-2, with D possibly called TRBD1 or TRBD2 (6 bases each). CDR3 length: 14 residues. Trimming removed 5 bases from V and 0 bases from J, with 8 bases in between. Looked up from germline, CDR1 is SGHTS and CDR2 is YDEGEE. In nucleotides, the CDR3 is TGTGCCAGCAGTGGGGGGCCGAACACCGGGGAGCTGTTTTTT. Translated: CASSGGPNTGELFF.

The CDR3: CAWSVGYYEQYF. CDR3 nucleotides: TGTGCCTGGAGTGTAGGTTACTACGAGCAGTACTTC. The V call is TRBV30, the J call TRBJ2-7; no clear D gene. Deletions cut 0 bases from V and 3 bases from J, with 6 bases between. CDR3 length equals 12 residues. The germline V gene has CDR1 GTSNPN and CDR2 SVGIG (reference sequence).

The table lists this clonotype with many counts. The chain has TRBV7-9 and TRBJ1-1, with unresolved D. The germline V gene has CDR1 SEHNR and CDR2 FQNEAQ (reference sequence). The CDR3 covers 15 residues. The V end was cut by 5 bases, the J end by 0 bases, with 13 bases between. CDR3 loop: CASSPPVPMNTEAFF. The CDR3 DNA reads TGTGCCAGCAGCCCACCGGTGCCAATGAACACTGAAGCTTTCTTT.

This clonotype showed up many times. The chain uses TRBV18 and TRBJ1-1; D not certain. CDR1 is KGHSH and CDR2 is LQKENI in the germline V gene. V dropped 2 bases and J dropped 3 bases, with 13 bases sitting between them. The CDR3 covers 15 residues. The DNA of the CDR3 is TGTGCCAGCTCACCATTAGGAGGTTTGTACACTGAAGCTTTCTTT. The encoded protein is CASSPLGGLYTEAFF.

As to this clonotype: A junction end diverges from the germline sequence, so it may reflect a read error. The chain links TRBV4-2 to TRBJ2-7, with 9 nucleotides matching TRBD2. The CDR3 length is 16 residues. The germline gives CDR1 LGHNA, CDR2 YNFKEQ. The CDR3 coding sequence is TGTGCCAGCGGCCAAGAGGGGACTAGCTCAGCCTACGAGCAGTACTTC. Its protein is CASGQEGTSSAYEQYF.

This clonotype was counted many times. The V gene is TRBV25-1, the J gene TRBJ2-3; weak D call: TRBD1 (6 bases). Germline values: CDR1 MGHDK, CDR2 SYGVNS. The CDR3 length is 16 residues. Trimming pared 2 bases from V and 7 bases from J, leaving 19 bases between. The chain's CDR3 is CASSEGDRRPGYTQYF. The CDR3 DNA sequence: TGTGCCAGCAGTGAAGGCGACAGGCGTCCAGGGTATACGCAGTATTTT.

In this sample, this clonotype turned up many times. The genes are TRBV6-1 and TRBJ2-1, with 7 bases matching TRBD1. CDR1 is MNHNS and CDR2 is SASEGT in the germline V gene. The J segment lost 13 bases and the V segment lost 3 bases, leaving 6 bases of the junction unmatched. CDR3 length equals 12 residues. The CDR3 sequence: CASSDTDRAQFF. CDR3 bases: TGTGCCAGCAGTGATACAGACAGGGCCCAGTTCTTC.

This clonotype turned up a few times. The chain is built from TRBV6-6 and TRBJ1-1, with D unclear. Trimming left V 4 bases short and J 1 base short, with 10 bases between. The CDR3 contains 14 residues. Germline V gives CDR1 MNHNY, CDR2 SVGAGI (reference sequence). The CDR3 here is CASSSGRKNTEAFF. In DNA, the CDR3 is TGTGCCAGCAGTTCTGGCCGAAAGAACACTGAAGCTTTCTTT.

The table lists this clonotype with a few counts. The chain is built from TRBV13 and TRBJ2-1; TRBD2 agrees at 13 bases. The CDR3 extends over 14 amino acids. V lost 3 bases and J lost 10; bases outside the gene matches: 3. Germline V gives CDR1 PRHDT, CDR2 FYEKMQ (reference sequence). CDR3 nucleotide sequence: TGTGCCAGCAGCTTGGGACTAGCGGGAATAGAGCAGTTCTTC. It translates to CASSLGLAGIEQFF.

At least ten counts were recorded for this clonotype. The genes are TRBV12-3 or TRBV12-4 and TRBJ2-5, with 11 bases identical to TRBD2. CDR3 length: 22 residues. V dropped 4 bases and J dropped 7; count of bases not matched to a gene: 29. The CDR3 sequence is CASSSLVPDFASGGPLERTQYF. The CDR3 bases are TGTGCCAGCAGTTCGTTAGTGCCCGACTTTGCTAGCGGGGGGCCACTTGAAAGGACCCAGTACTTC.

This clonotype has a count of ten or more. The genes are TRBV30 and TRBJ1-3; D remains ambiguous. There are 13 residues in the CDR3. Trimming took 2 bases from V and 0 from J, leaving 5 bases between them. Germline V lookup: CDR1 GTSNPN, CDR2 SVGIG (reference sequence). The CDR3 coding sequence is TGTGCCTGGAGTCTTGACTCTGGAAACACCATATATTTT. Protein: CAWSLDSGNTIYF.

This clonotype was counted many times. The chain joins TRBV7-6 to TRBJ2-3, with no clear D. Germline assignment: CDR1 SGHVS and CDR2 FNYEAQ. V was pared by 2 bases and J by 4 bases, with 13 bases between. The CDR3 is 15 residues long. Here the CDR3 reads CASSLSYARSDTQYF. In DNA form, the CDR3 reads TGTGCCAGCAGCTTAAGCTACGCGAGATCAGATACGCAGTATTTT.

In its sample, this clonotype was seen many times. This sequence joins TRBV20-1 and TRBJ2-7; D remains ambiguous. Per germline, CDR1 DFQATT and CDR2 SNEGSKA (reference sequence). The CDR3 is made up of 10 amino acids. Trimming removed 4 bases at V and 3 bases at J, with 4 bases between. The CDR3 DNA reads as TGCAGTGCTAAACTCTACGAGCAGTACTTC. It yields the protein CSAKLYEQYF.

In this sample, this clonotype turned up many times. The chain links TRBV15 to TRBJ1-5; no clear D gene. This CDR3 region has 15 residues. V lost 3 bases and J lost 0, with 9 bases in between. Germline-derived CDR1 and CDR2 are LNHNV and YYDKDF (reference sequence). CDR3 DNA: TGTGCCACCAGCAGTTGGAGTCATAGCAATCAGCCCCAGCATTTT. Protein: CATSSWSHSNQPQHF.

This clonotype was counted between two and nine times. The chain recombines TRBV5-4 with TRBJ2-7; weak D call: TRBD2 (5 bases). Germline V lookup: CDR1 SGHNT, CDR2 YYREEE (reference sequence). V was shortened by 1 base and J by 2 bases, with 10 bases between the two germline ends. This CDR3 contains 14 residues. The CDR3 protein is CASSLTPGAYEQYF. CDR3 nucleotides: TGTGCCAGCAGCTTGACGCCCGGGGCCTACGAGCAGTACTTC.

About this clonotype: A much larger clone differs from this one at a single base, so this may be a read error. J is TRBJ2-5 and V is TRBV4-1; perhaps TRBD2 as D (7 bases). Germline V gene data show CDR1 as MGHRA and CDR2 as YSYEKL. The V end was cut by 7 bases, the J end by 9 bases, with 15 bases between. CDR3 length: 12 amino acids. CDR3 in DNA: TGCGCCAGCAACGGACTAGAGGGGGCCCAGTACTTC. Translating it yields CASNGLEGAQYF.

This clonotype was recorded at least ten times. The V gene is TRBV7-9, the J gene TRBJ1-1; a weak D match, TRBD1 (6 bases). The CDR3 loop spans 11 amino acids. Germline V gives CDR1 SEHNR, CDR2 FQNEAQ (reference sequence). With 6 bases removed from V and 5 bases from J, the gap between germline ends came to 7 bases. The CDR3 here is CASRRGTEAFF. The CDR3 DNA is TGTGCCAGCAGAAGGGGGACTGAAGCTTTCTTT.

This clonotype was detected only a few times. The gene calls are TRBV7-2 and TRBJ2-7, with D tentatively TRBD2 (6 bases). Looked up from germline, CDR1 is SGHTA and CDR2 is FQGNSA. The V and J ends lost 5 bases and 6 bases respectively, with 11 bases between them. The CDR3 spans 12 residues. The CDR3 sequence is CASSDCGVEQYF. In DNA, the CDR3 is TGTGCCAGCAGCGATTGCGGGGTCGAGCAGTACTTC.

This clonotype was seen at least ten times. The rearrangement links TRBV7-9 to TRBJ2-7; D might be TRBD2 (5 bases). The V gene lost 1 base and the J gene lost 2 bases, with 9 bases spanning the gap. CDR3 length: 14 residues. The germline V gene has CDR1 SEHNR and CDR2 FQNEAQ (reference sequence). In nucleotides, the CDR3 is TGTGCCAGCAGCTTAGTTCCGGGAACCTACGAGCAGTACTTC. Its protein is CASSLVPGTYEQYF.